These 28 T cell receptor beta chains originate from one sample sequenced in a study of vaccination and CD4 T cells after COVID-19. The antigens for these receptors are not known. Indicated treatment: approximately 11-day PBMC culture with coronavirus spike peptide pools or control peptides (ViraFEST assay). Cultured CD4+ T-cell DNA underwent Oncomine TCR Beta short-read sequencing. MiXCR, run by TCRdb on the PCR reads, gives a single entry per CDR3 protein. Here the sample spans more than 15,000 distinct CDR3 sequences, more than 20% being singletons. The sequencing input was cultured CD4+ T cells from blood. These receptors originate from a human donor with COVID-19.

This clonotype has a handful of counts. V and J are TRBV2 and TRBJ2-7; D is uncertain. The V end was cut by 5 bases, the J end by 4 bases, with 18 bases between. This CDR3 contains 15 residues. The germline CDR1 and CDR2 sequences are SNHLY and FYNNEI. CDR3 protein: CASSPFAAGGYEQYF. CDR3 DNA sequence: TGTGCCAGCAGTCCTTTCGCAGCCGGTGGGTACGAGCAGTACTTC.

This clonotype was observed a few times. V is TRBV20-1 and J is TRBJ2-3; D possibly corresponds to TRBD2 (5 bases). Germline assignment: CDR1 DFQATT and CDR2 SNEGSKA (reference sequence). Trimming shortened V by 3 bases and J by 4 bases, and 8 bases separated the two germline ends. This CDR3 region has 12 residues. CDR3 in DNA: TGCAGTGCTAGCCTAGCTCCAGATACGCAGTATTTT. Encoded protein: CSASLAPDTQYF.

The CDR3 here is CASSVRSWDTEAFF. DNA for the CDR3: TGTGCCAGCAGTGTGAGGTCGTGGGACACTGAAGCTTTCTTT. The V gene is TRBV6-1, the J gene TRBJ1-1; D ambiguous. Germline CDR1 MNHNS, CDR2 SASEGT. This CDR3 has 14 amino acids. V was trimmed by 4 bases and J by 3 bases, leaving 12 bases between them.

This clonotype has just a few counts. J is TRBJ1-6 and V is TRBV11-2; D is ambiguous. The V end lost 1 base, the J end lost 7 bases, and 14 bases lay between the germline ends. CDR3 length equals 16 residues. Germline assignment: CDR1 SGHAT and CDR2 FQNNGV. In DNA, the CDR3 is TGTGCCAGCAGCTTAGTTCCCACAAGCTCCAATTCACCCCTCCACTTT. Translated: CASSLVPTSSNSPLHF.

V usage is TRBV12-5 and J usage is TRBJ2-3; unclear D gene. Germline V gene data show CDR1 as LGHNT and CDR2 as FRNRAP. Trimming cost V 2 bases and J 5 bases, with 8 bases left between them. The CDR3 has 13 amino acids. CDR3 region: CASGLPEIDTQYF. DNA of the CDR3: TGTGCTAGTGGTTTGCCGGAGATAGATACGCAGTATTTT.

This clonotype was observed once. CDR3 DNA sequence: TGTGCCAGCAGCTTGGTTCTAGCGGGCACAGATACGCAGTATTTT. Protein product: CASSLVLAGTDTQYF. The J gene is TRBJ2-3, the V gene TRBV5-4, with 7 bases aligning to TRBD2. CDR1 is SGHNT, CDR2 YYREEE, per germline (reference sequence). V lost 0 bases to trimming and J lost 1 base; unmatched junction nucleotides: 2. The CDR3 is 15 amino acids.

V usage is TRBV20-1 and J usage is TRBJ1-2; D is possibly TRBD1 (5 bases). In germline, CDR1 is DFQATT, CDR2 SNEGSKA (reference sequence). The CDR3 sequence is 18 residues long. CDR3 DNA: TGCAGAACCCAACCACCAGGAGGGTCGGGGGGAGGGGTGGGTGGCTACACCTTC. It codes for CRTQPPGGSGGGVGGYTF.

This clonotype was counted between two and nine times. This chain uses TRBV20-1 with TRBJ1-2; D remains unclear. This CDR3 contains 12 residues. In germline, CDR1 is DFQATT, CDR2 SNEGSKA (reference sequence). The V gene lost 3 bases and the J gene lost 8 bases, with 13 bases spanning the gap. CDR3 nucleotides: TGCAGTGCTAGCCCCCAAGTTCTGGGCTACACCTTC. Its protein product is CSASPQVLGYTF.

This chain links TRBV19 with TRBJ2-3, with D perhaps being TRBD1 or TRBD2 (5 bases each). The length of the CDR3 is 15 residues. V was clipped by 5 bases and J by 2 bases, with 14 bases between them. In germline, CDR1 is LNHDA, CDR2 SQIVND (reference sequence). The CDR3 loop reads CASSPGTGPTDTQYF. CDR3 sequence (DNA): TGTGCCAGTAGTCCCGGGACGGGCCCCACAGATACGCAGTATTTT.

The rearrangement links TRBV9 to TRBJ2-1, with D perhaps TRBD1 or TRBD2 (5 bases each). The germline CDR1 and CDR2 sequences are SGDLS and YYNGEE. This CDR3 region has 15 residues. Trimming removed 3 bases at V and 2 bases at J, with 12 bases between. CDR3 in DNA: TGTGCCAGCAGCGCCGACGGGACGGCCTACAATGAGCAGTTCTTC. As protein: CASSADGTAYNEQFF.

This clonotype was picked up a small number of times. V and J are TRBV20-1 and TRBJ2-4; unclear D gene. The V end lost 3 bases, the J end lost 2 bases, and 8 bases lay between the germline ends. Looked up from germline, CDR1 is DFQATT and CDR2 is SNEGSKA (reference sequence). This CDR3 region has 13 residues. The CDR3 bases are TGCAGTGCTAGCGTTTTATCCAAAAACATTCAGTACTTC. The encoded protein is CSASVLSKNIQYF.

In this sample, this clonotype turned up a few times. The chain employs TRBV12-3 or TRBV12-4 and TRBJ1-6, with D possibly TRBD1 on 6 matching bases. V lost 3 bases to trimming and J lost 4 bases, with 10 bases between them. The CDR3 is 15 residues long. The CDR3 coding sequence is TGTGCCAGCAGTTTTTTGACAGGTTATAATTCACCCCTCCACTTT. Translation gives CASSFLTGYNSPLHF.

CDR3 sequence: CSAQTGGFNYGYTF. CDR3 nucleotides: TGCAGTGCACAGACAGGGGGATTTAACTATGGCTACACCTTC. The J gene is TRBJ1-2, the V gene TRBV20-1, with 9 nucleotides matching TRBD1. Germline V gene data show CDR1 as DFQATT and CDR2 as SNEGSKA (reference sequence). The CDR3 runs 14 residues. Germline trimming cut 6 bases from V and 1 base from J; bases unmatched to any gene: 6.

As DNA, the CDR3 is TGTGGGGGTCCCGGGGAGCTGTTTTTT. Amino acid sequence: CGGPGELFF. The gene calls are TRBV6-1 and TRBJ2-2; no clear D gene. Looked up from germline, CDR1 is MNHNS and CDR2 is SASEGT. This CDR3 spans 9 amino acids.

The gene calls are TRBV4-3 and TRBJ2-2, with a possible D match to TRBD2 (6 bases). The CDR3 is made up of 16 amino acids. V was pared by 6 bases and J by 1 base, with 15 bases between. CDR1 and CDR2 (germline): LGHNA, YSLEER. The CDR3 spells CASRPSAAGNTGELFF. In DNA, the CDR3 is TGCGCCAGCAGACCAAGTGCAGCGGGGAACACCGGGGAGCTGTTTTTT.

This chain links TRBV6-1 with TRBJ1-2; 11 bases match TRBD1. Germline V gene lookup returns CDR1 MNHNS and CDR2 SASEGT. The CDR3 is 14 residues long. Losses at the gene ends were 6 bases for V and 7 bases for J; bases not matched to a gene: 7. CDR3 loop: CASRPAGTGGGYTF. The CDR3 coding sequence is TGTGCCAGCAGGCCAGCCGGGACAGGGGGTGGCTACACCTTC.

As to this clonotype: A read error may account for a junction end that differs from germline. The gene calls are TRBV6-5 and TRBJ2-2; D is uncertain. Germline loops: CDR1 MNHEY, CDR2 SVGAGI. This CDR3 has 14 residues. The chain's CDR3 is CACSFQNLAGELFF. Here the CDR3 DNA reads TGTGCCTGCAGTTTCCAGAATCTGGCCGGGGAGCTGTTTTTT.

The rearrangement joins TRBV27 to TRBJ1-2, with D unclear. The germline V gene encodes CDR1 MNHEY and CDR2 SMNVEV (reference sequence). V lost 5 bases and J lost 4, with 23 bases in between. CDR3 length: 17 residues. This CDR3 reads CASSASPGTQSFYGYTF. DNA for the CDR3: TGTGCCAGCAGTGCGTCGCCCGGCACTCAGTCTTTCTATGGCTACACCTTC.

This clonotype was observed a handful of times. The chain couples TRBV12-5 to TRBJ1-2, with D uncertain. The V gene's germline CDR1 is LGHNT and CDR2 FRNRAP. The CDR3 has 14 amino acids. V was shortened by 1 base and J by 1 base, with 7 bases between the two germline ends. The chain's CDR3 is CASGLDGSNYGYTF. In DNA, the CDR3 is TGTGCTAGTGGTTTGGACGGCAGTAACTATGGCTACACCTTC.

In its sample, this clonotype was seen a few times. The rearrangement joins TRBV2 to TRBJ1-1; no clear D. Germline CDR1 reads SNHLY; CDR2 reads FYNNEI. The CDR3 consists of 15 residues. Trimming shortened V by 2 bases and J by 0 bases, and 10 bases separated the two germline ends. The CDR3 sequence is CASSEQATMNTEAFF. Here the CDR3 DNA reads TGTGCCAGCAGTGAACAGGCTACTATGAACACTGAAGCTTTCTTT. Supplemented by reference TRBV2 and TRBJ1-1, the full variable domain reads EPEVTQTPSHQVTQMGQEVILRCVPISNHLYFYWYRQILGQKVEFLVSFYNNEISEKSEIFDDQFSVERPDGSNFTLKIRSTKLEDSAMYFCASSEQATMNTEAFFGQGTRLTVV.

This chain connects TRBV19 to TRBJ1-5; no clear D. The V and J ends lost 9 bases and 3 bases respectively, with 6 bases between them. The CDR3 totals 11 residues. Germline CDR1 LNHDA, CDR2 SQIVND (reference sequence). CDR3 sequence (DNA): TGTGCCAGCGGTGACAATCAGCCCCAGCATTTT. Residues: CASGDNQPQHF.

V usage is TRBV12-3 or TRBV12-4 and J usage is TRBJ2-7, with 9 bases identical to TRBD2. V trimming: 3 bases; J trimming: 0 bases; junction bases outside the gene matches: 6. The CDR3 is made up of 16 amino acids. The DNA of the CDR3 is TGTGCCAGCAGTTTCCGGAGAGCGGGGGGCTCCTACGAGCAGTACTTC. This gives the protein CASSFRRAGGSYEQYF.

The chain couples TRBV14 to TRBJ2-7, with a weak D call TRBD2 (5 bases). V lost 0 bases and J lost 4, with 16 bases in between. CDR3 length equals 16 residues. The germline V gene has CDR1 SGHDN and CDR2 FVKESK. CDR3 DNA sequence: TGTGCCAGCAGCCAAGATGGGCCGGGGTTTATTTACGAGCAGTACTTC. Its translation: CASSQDGPGFIYEQYF.

V gene TRBV4-1 combines with J gene TRBJ2-7; D may match TRBD1 or TRBD2 (5 bases each). The ends were cut back, 0 bases at V and 1 base at J, with 10 bases in the middle. Germline V gene lookup returns CDR1 MGHRA and CDR2 YSYEKL. CDR3 length: 15 amino acids. CDR3 sequence reads: CASSQEGTTSYEQYF. DNA for the CDR3: TGCGCCAGCAGCCAAGAAGGGACGACTTCCTACGAGCAGTACTTC.

This chain uses TRBV19 with TRBJ2-1, with TRBD1 matching 8 bases. The CDR3 runs to 14 residues. J lost 5 bases, V lost 5 bases, and 5 bases had no gene match. Germline V CDR1 and CDR2: LNHDA, SQIVND (reference sequence). Here the CDR3 DNA reads TGTGCCAGTAGTGACGGACAGGGAAACAATGAGCAGTTCTTC. Amino acids: CASSDGQGNNEQFF.

In this sample, this clonotype turned up a few times. The chain joins TRBV20-1 to TRBJ2-7; TRBD1 or TRBD2 may be the D gene (5 bases each). The CDR3 runs 13 residues. V dropped 6 bases and J dropped 6 bases, with 18 bases sitting between them. Germline values: CDR1 DFQATT, CDR2 SNEGSKA (reference sequence). For the CDR3, the DNA is TGCAGTGCGGGGGTTTGGTCGGTCTCCGAGCAGTACTTC. Translation: CSAGVWSVSEQYF.

This clonotype has a handful of counts. The chain employs TRBV18 and TRBJ1-5, with D unresolved. The germline V gene encodes CDR1 KGHSH and CDR2 LQKENI. There are 14 residues in the CDR3. Trimming took 1 base from V and 5 from J, leaving 9 bases between them. CDR3 residues: CASSPQRSDQPQHF. The CDR3 bases are TGTGCCAGCTCACCACAGAGGAGCGATCAGCCCCAGCATTTT.

This clonotype was recorded a few times. J is TRBJ1-2 and V is TRBV19; D gene uncertain. Trimming took 6 bases from V and 0 from J, leaving 14 bases between them. From germline, CDR1 is LNHDA and CDR2 SQIVND (reference sequence). The length of the CDR3 is 15 residues. The chain's CDR3 is CASSPRERANYGYTF. The CDR3 coding sequence is TGTGCCAGTAGCCCCCGGGAGAGAGCTAACTATGGCTACACCTTC. Combining the CDR3 with reference TRBV19 and TRBJ1-2 gives the whole variable domain DGGITQSPKYLFRKEGQNVTLSCEQNLNHDAMYWYRQDPGQGLRLIYYSQIVNDFQKGDIAEGYSVSREKKESFPLTVTSAQKNPTAFYLCASSPRERANYGYTFGSGTRLTVV.